Sequencing of this T cell receptor (beta chain) was carried out in a study of cytomegalovirus exposure and HLA in healthy donors. Clones were read by immunoSEQ multiplex PCR, and TCRdb kept only the in-frame ones, dropping some. The table records fewer than 150,000 clones, about 83% of them present only once. Concerning this clone: Its antigen is not identified.

Regarding the study as a whole: The study labeled 164 TCR beta chains cytomegalovirus-associated. Within the 100 to 150 validation repertoires, first-cohort TCR clusters tended to co-occur, according to a later analysis.

The sequencing sample was made of PBMCs. The receptor was derived from a man younger than 35 in good health and CMV-seronegative.

The CDR3 coding sequence is TGTGCCACCAGCAGAGGAGCAGGGTTCACCGGGGAGCTGTTTTTT. Translation: CATSRGAGFTGELFF. This chain uses TRBV15 with TRBJ2-2, with D maybe TRBD1 (5 bases). Trimming cost V 1 base and J 4 bases, with 10 bases left between them. The V gene's germline CDR1 is LNHNV and CDR2 YYDKDF (reference sequence). CDR3 length: 15 amino acids.